Listed here are 16 T cell receptor beta chains from one sample, sequenced in a study of blood T cell repertoires in COVID-19. The protocol was immunoSEQ multiplex PCR, while the TCRdb copy is restricted to in-frame clones and leaves out a portion. The table shows 35,000 to 50,000 clones, with nearly 90% occurring only once. The sequencing sample was made of peripheral blood. The receptors were gathered from a man aged 55 to 70 with acute or convalescent COVID-19.

This chain connects TRBV10-3 to TRBJ2-3, with D perhaps matching TRBD1 (6 bases). Trimming cost V 3 bases and J 2 bases, with 12 bases left between them. The CDR3 is 15 amino acids. Looked up from germline, CDR1 is ENHRY and CDR2 is SYGVKD. This chain's CDR3 is CAISEPDRHTDTQYF. CDR3 DNA: TGTGCCATCAGTGAACCGGACAGACACACAGATACGCAGTATTTT.

This chain connects TRBV2 to TRBJ2-2; 7 bases are shared with TRBD1. This CDR3 is 15 amino acids long. J lost 3 bases, V lost 6 bases, and 7 bases had no gene match. CDR1 and CDR2 (germline): SNHLY, FYNNEI. CDR3 in amino acids: CASRRDSDDTGELFF. The CDR3 DNA follows: TGTGCCAGCAGGAGGGACAGCGATGACACCGGGGAGCTGTTTTTT.

The chain is built from TRBV2 and TRBJ2-7; no clear D. Germline CDR1 and CDR2: SNHLY and FYNNEI. V was trimmed by 1 base and J by 0 bases, leaving 10 bases between them. The CDR3 runs 15 residues. CDR3 bases: TGTGCCAGCAGTGAAGAAGCAGGCGTCTCCTACGAGCAGTACTTC. This encodes CASSEEAGVSYEQYF.

The J gene is TRBJ2-7, the V gene TRBV30; D uncertain. Germline loops: CDR1 GTSNPN, CDR2 SVGIG (reference sequence). V was clipped by 1 base and J by 1 base, with 8 bases between them. CDR3 length equals 13 residues. CDR3 residues: CAWSESLSYEQYF. For the CDR3, the DNA is TGTGCCTGGAGTGAAAGCCTATCCTACGAGCAGTACTTC.

V is TRBV30 and J is TRBJ2-7; 7 bases line up with TRBD1. CDR1 GTSNPN and CDR2 SVGIG come from the germline V gene (reference sequence). J gave up 3 bases and V 5 bases, and 7 bases lay outside the gene matches. The CDR3 totals 13 residues. The CDR3 DNA reads TGTGCCTGGGCCGACAGGGTTAGCTACGAGCAGTACTTC. Translating it yields CAWADRVSYEQYF.

This clone occurred a few times. The V call is TRBV10-3, the J call TRBJ1-2; 7 bases are a match to TRBD1. The ends lost 4 bases at V and 4 bases at J; junction bases unmatched: 0. This CDR3 contains 12 residues. In germline, CDR1 is ENHRY, CDR2 SYGVKD. CDR3 nucleotides: TGTGCCATCAGTGGGGACAGCTATGGCTACACCTTC. Protein sequence: CAISGDSYGYTF.

V and J are TRBV5-5 and TRBJ2-5; no firm D call. Germline-derived CDR1 and CDR2 are SGHKS and YYEKEE (reference sequence). The V end lost 0 bases, the J end lost 1 base, and 7 bases lay between the germline ends. This CDR3 spans 14 amino acids. CDR3 in amino acids: CASSLGGIQETQYF. In DNA form, the CDR3 reads TGTGCCAGCAGCTTGGGAGGCATCCAAGAGACCCAGTACTTC.

The chain links TRBV3-1 (or the pseudogene TRBV3-2) to TRBJ1-2; D is perhaps TRBD1 (6 bases). The CDR3 is 14 residues long. Germline V CDR1 and CDR2: LGHDT, YNNKEL (reference sequence). Trimming shortened V by 4 bases and J by 7 bases, and 16 bases separated the two germline ends. This CDR3 reads CASSLRTGWGGYTF. Written as DNA, the CDR3 is TGTGCCAGCAGCCTCCGTACAGGGTGGGGTGGCTACACCTTC.

J is TRBJ2-3 and V is TRBV4-3; 8 bases agree with TRBD2. CDR3 length: 14 residues. Germline V gene sequence: CDR1 LGHNA, CDR2 YSLEER. The junction had 3 bases not matched to a gene; V was cut back by 1 base and J by 6 bases. CDR3 region: CASSQGLATDTQYF. The CDR3 nucleotides are TGCGCCAGCAGCCAAGGACTAGCGACTGATACGCAGTATTTT.

The chain carries TRBV19 and TRBJ2-6; the D is unclear. The CDR3 contains 16 residues. The V and J ends lost 9 bases and 0 bases respectively, with 15 bases between them. The germline V gene encodes CDR1 LNHDA and CDR2 SQIVND (reference sequence). The DNA for the CDR3 is TGTGCCAGCCCAGACACGAGAAGCTCTGGGGCCAACGTCCTGACTTTC. It specifies CASPDTRSSGANVLTF.

This chain joins TRBV3-1 (or the pseudogene TRBV3-2) and TRBJ2-3; 10 nucleotides align to TRBD2. Per germline, CDR1 LGHDT and CDR2 YNNKEL (reference sequence). J was trimmed by 6 bases and V by 1 base; bases with no gene match: 4. CDR3 length equals 15 residues. This CDR3 reads CASSQGGTSADTQYF. The CDR3 DNA follows: TGTGCCAGCAGCCAAGGGGGGACTAGCGCTGATACGCAGTATTTT.

The chain combines TRBV5-1 with TRBJ2-1; TRBD2 aligns across 9 bases. Germline values: CDR1 SGHRS, CDR2 YFSETQ. The V and J ends lost 5 bases and 2 bases, in that order; junction bases with no gene match: 8. This CDR3 comprises 16 residues. The CDR3 nucleotides read TGCGCCAGCAGTTCGCTAGCGGGGAATACCTACAATGAGCAGTTCTTC. Its translation: CASSSLAGNTYNEQFF.

This rearrangement joins TRBV7-9 to TRBJ1-1; a possible D gene is TRBD1 (5 bases). CDR1 is SEHNR, CDR2 FQNEAQ, per germline (reference sequence). This CDR3 is built from 16 residues. V shed 1 base and J shed 5 bases, with 17 bases lying between them. The CDR3 loop is CASSLGEVGGGTEAFF. Written as DNA, the CDR3 is TGTGCCAGCAGCTTAGGTGAGGTCGGGGGAGGGACTGAAGCTTTCTTT.

In its sample, this clone was seen a few times. This chain uses TRBV6-6 with TRBJ1-3, with D unclear. The CDR3 totals 14 residues. Germline V gene lookup returns CDR1 MNHNY and CDR2 SVGAGI (reference sequence). The V end lost 8 bases, the J end lost 1 base, and 12 bases lay between the germline ends. The DNA for the CDR3 is TGTGCCAGCCACCGGGAGGGATCTGGAAACACCATATATTTT. It translates to CASHREGSGNTIYF.

The chain recombines TRBV7-2 with TRBJ2-3; TRBD2 aligns across 9 bases. CDR3 size: 18 residues. J gave up 2 bases and V 3 bases, and 12 bases lay outside the gene matches. From germline, CDR1 is SGHTA and CDR2 FQGNSA. CDR3 sequence (DNA): TGTGCCAGCAGCTTTTGGGCCTCGCGGGGGGGCAACACAGATACGCAGTATTTT. Translated: CASSFWASRGGNTDTQYF.

The chain uses TRBV12-3 or TRBV12-4 and TRBJ1-1; D gene unclear. This CDR3 region has 12 residues. V lost 4 bases and J 6 bases, leaving 9 bases between the germline ends. CDR3 DNA sequence: TGTGCCAGCAGTTCCCGGGTGTCTGAAGCTTTCTTT. Its translation: CASSSRVSEAFF.